These 22 T cell receptor beta chains were all obtained from the same sample, sequenced in a study of Tregs in tolerant kidney transplant recipients. Clones were sequenced by immunoSEQ multiplex PCR, and TCRdb holds only the in-frame ones, with some missing. Here the sample spans tens of thousands of clones, around 83% being singletons. Sample: CD4+ T cells from blood. These receptors were collected from a human donor in good health.

As DNA, the CDR3 is TGTGCCAGCAGCTCCTCCGTCTCGGATGAGCAGTTCTTC. Amino acids: CASSSSVSDEQFF. The chain has TRBV11-3 and TRBJ2-1; D is undetermined. Germline V gene sequence: CDR1 SGHNT, CDR2 YENEEA. There are 13 residues in the CDR3. V dropped 4 bases and J dropped 8 bases, with 12 bases sitting between them.

V gene TRBV7-9 combines with J gene TRBJ1-5; D gene uncertain. This CDR3 spans 16 amino acids. Germline CDR1 SEHNR, CDR2 FQNEAQ (reference sequence). Trimming removed 6 bases from V and 6 bases from J, with 21 bases in between. Here the CDR3 reads CASSLSGGVVGQPQHF. As DNA, the CDR3 is TGTGCCAGCAGTCTTTCGGGAGGAGTTGTAGGTCAGCCCCAGCATTTT.

This clone occurred many times. The chain combines TRBV27 with TRBJ1-1, with D possibly TRBD1 on 6 matching bases. Germline assignment: CDR1 MNHEY and CDR2 SMNVEV (reference sequence). This CDR3 contains 14 residues. Trimming pared 8 bases from V and 0 bases from J, leaving 13 bases between. CDR3 nucleotide sequence: TGTGCCAGCCGCCCCGCAGGGGTGAACACTGAAGCTTTCTTT. Its translation is CASRPAGVNTEAFF.

The gene calls are TRBV6-6 and TRBJ1-6; D not resolved. V was clipped by 2 bases and J by 8 bases, with 13 bases between them. The V gene's germline CDR1 is MNHNY and CDR2 SVGAGI (reference sequence). The CDR3 has 15 amino acids. CDR3 residues: CASSYVDPRDSPLHF. As DNA, the CDR3 is TGTGCCAGCAGTTACGTGGATCCTAGGGATTCACCCCTCCACTTT.

This clone was counted once. The chain is built from TRBV19 and TRBJ1-4, with D hard to call. V was shortened by 1 base and J by 5 bases, with 8 bases between the two germline ends. The germline gives CDR1 LNHDA, CDR2 SQIVND (reference sequence). This CDR3 is 14 amino acids long. CDR3 sequence reads: CASSIGGVNEKLFF. The CDR3 DNA is TGTGCCAGTAGTATAGGCGGGGTCAATGAAAAACTGTTTTTT.

The J gene is TRBJ1-4, the V gene TRBV9; D gene ambiguous. Deletions cut 4 bases from V and 0 bases from J, with 10 bases between. The CDR3 has 15 amino acids. CDR1 and CDR2 from the germline V gene are SGDLS and YYNGEE. The CDR3 region is CASSPTGATNEKLFF. DNA of the CDR3: TGTGCCAGCAGCCCAACTGGGGCAACTAATGAAAAACTGTTTTTT.

This chain joins TRBV18 and TRBJ1-5, with 10 bases fitting TRBD1. This CDR3 region has 16 residues. V shed 6 bases and J 4 bases; nucleotides not matched to a gene: 9. Germline V CDR1 and CDR2: KGHSH, LQKENI. Here the CDR3 DNA reads TGTGCCAGCTCCCCTAAGGGACAGGGGTCGAATCAGCCCCAGCATTTT. Amino acids: CASSPKGQGSNQPQHF.

The V call is TRBV7-8, the J call TRBJ2-1, with D perhaps TRBD2 (6 bases). This CDR3 is 12 amino acids long. Germline V gene lookup returns CDR1 SGHVS and CDR2 FQNEAQ. V lost 5 bases, J lost 14 bases, and 16 bases lay in between. CDR3 sequence reads: CASSTKGGREFF. CDR3 nucleotides: TGTGCCAGCAGCACGAAGGGAGGCCGCGAGTTCTTC.

The V call is TRBV27, the J call TRBJ2-7, with TRBD1 as a possible D gene (6 bases). This CDR3 spans 15 amino acids. V was cut by 2 bases and J by 5 bases, with 16 bases left in between. The germline V gene has CDR1 MNHEY and CDR2 SMNVEV (reference sequence). The CDR3 region is CASSLAAAGAHEQYF. The CDR3 DNA reads as TGTGCCAGCAGTTTAGCGGCGGCAGGGGCTCACGAGCAGTACTTC.

The rearrangement uses TRBV5-1 and TRBJ2-5, with D possibly matching TRBD1 (5 bases). The germline gives CDR1 SGHRS, CDR2 YFSETQ. V lost 2 bases, J lost 3 bases, and 14 bases lay in between. The CDR3 has 15 amino acids. The CDR3 here is CASSFVSRVEETQYF. The CDR3 DNA follows: TGCGCCAGCAGCTTTGTTAGCAGGGTCGAAGAGACCCAGTACTTC.

The rearrangement links TRBV13 to TRBJ2-3; D is possibly TRBD1 (6 bases). This CDR3 region has 16 residues. Trimming cost V 6 bases and J 2 bases, with 18 bases left between them. Germline V gene lookup returns CDR1 PRHDT and CDR2 FYEKMQ (reference sequence). CDR3 in DNA: TGTGCCAGCAGGCATCCCCAACAGGGTCCCACAGATACGCAGTATTTT. Translated: CASRHPQQGPTDTQYF. The full variable domain, rest sourced from reference TRBV13 and TRBJ2-3, is AAGVIQSPRHLIKEKRETATLKCYPIPRHDTVYWYQQGPGQDPQFLISFYEKMQSDKGSIPDRFSAQQFSDYHSELNMSSLELGDSALYFCASRHPQQGPTDTQYFGPGTRLTVL.

V is TRBV4-1 and J is TRBJ1-6, with TRBD1 as a possible D gene (5 bases). CDR1 and CDR2 (germline): MGHRA, YSYEKL. Trimming removed 0 bases at V and 3 bases at J, with 18 bases between. This CDR3 comprises 19 residues. CDR3 loop: CASSQDSIRGRDYNSPLHF. The CDR3 DNA reads TGCGCCAGCAGCCAAGATTCGATCCGAGGCAGGGACTATAATTCACCCCTCCACTTT.

The rearrangement links TRBV7-2 to TRBJ2-1; the D gene is possibly TRBD2 (7 bases). Germline values: CDR1 SGHTA, CDR2 FQGNSA. V was trimmed by 8 bases and J by 3 bases, leaving 14 bases between them. The length of the CDR3 is 14 residues. CDR3 residues: CASGSAGHYNEQFF. The CDR3, as DNA: TGTGCCAGCGGTTCAGCGGGACACTACAATGAGCAGTTCTTC.

The chain carries TRBV6-5 and TRBJ2-7; tentative D call: TRBD2 (5 bases). Germline CDR1 MNHEY, CDR2 SVGAGI. The CDR3 is 14 amino acids. The V gene lost 7 bases and the J gene lost 4 bases, with 17 bases spanning the gap. The CDR3 region is CASTYRGGEYEQYF. CDR3 nucleotide sequence: TGTGCCAGCACCTACCGGGGTGGAGAGTACGAGCAGTACTTC.

The rearrangement links TRBV5-6 to TRBJ2-1; D perhaps matches TRBD2 (6 bases). The CDR3 extends over 15 amino acids. V was trimmed by 4 bases and J by 3 bases, leaving 14 bases between them. Germline values: CDR1 SGHDT, CDR2 YYEEEE. The DNA of the CDR3 is TGTGCCAGCAGCCCGGGACTGTGGGTCTACAATGAGCAGTTCTTC. Protein product: CASSPGLWVYNEQFF.

The V gene is TRBV18, the J gene TRBJ2-5; 11 bases are shared with TRBD1. The ends lost 5 bases at V and 4 bases at J; junction bases unmatched: 6. Germline V lookup: CDR1 KGHSH, CDR2 LQKENI. The CDR3 is made up of 15 amino acids. The CDR3 DNA is TGTGCCAGCTCATCGGGACAGGGGGACGCAGAGACCCAGTACTTC. It encodes CASSSGQGDAETQYF.

The chain joins TRBV7-9 to TRBJ2-4, with D possibly matching TRBD1 (5 bases). In germline, CDR1 is SEHNR, CDR2 FQNEAQ (reference sequence). CDR3 size: 17 residues. V lost 4 bases and J lost 0, with 16 bases in between. The CDR3 coding sequence is TGTGCCAGCAGCTCCAGGGCCTTGGGGCTAGCCAAAAACATTCAGTACTTC. As protein: CASSSRALGLAKNIQYF. The whole variable domain, remainder taken from reference TRBV7-9 and TRBJ2-4, is DTGVSQNPRHKITKRGQNVTFRCDPISEHNRLYWYRQTLGQGPEFLTYFQNEAQLEKSRLLSDRFSAERPKGSFSTLEIQRTEQGDSAMYLCASSSRALGLAKNIQYFGAGTRLSVL.

This clone appeared a single time. The V and J genes are TRBV7-2 and TRBJ2-7, with D possibly matching TRBD2 (6 bases). The V gene's germline CDR1 is SGHTA and CDR2 FQGNSA. CDR3 length: 15 amino acids. Trimming took 2 bases from V and 3 from J, leaving 14 bases between them. The CDR3 sequence: CASSLYGTDNYEQYF. CDR3 DNA: TGTGCCAGCAGCTTATATGGGACTGACAACTACGAGCAGTACTTC.

The rearrangement uses TRBV7-2 and TRBJ1-1, with 10 bases matching TRBD1. Looked up from germline, CDR1 is SGHTA and CDR2 is FQGNSA. V shed 4 bases and J 4 bases; nucleotides not matched to a gene: 6. CDR3 length equals 15 residues. CDR3 residues: CASSSRQGAFTEAFF. CDR3 DNA: TGTGCCAGCAGCTCACGACAGGGGGCTTTCACTGAAGCTTTCTTT.

CDR3: CASSLNGQGGETQYF. Written as DNA, the CDR3 is TGCGCCAGCAGCCTAAACGGACAGGGGGGTGAGACCCAGTACTTC. This chain joins TRBV4-3 and TRBJ2-5; the match to TRBD1 covers 10 bases. The CDR3 is 15 residues long. Germline V gene sequence: CDR1 LGHNA, CDR2 YSLEER. V trimming: 4 bases; J trimming: 5 bases; junction bases outside the gene matches: 7.

The chain employs TRBV6-1 and TRBJ1-2; D might be TRBD1 (6 bases). The CDR3 contains 16 residues. The V gene's germline CDR1 is MNHNS and CDR2 SASEGT. The germline V and J ends were trimmed by 1 base and 8 bases, with 20 bases remaining between them. CDR3 sequence reads: CASSEVQGHSPFGYTF. CDR3 coding DNA: TGTGCCAGCAGTGAAGTACAGGGTCATAGTCCGTTCGGCTACACCTTC.

The chain recombines TRBV28 with TRBJ2-3; either TRBD1 or TRBD2 may fit D (7 bases each). Trimming removed 4 bases from V and 1 base from J, with 15 bases in between. CDR1 is MDHEN and CDR2 is SYDVKM in the germline V gene. This CDR3 has 16 amino acids. CDR3 sequence reads: CASSSPGGEGTDTQYF. CDR3 DNA sequence: TGTGCCAGCAGTTCACCAGGGGGGGAGGGCACAGATACGCAGTATTTT.